This T cell receptor beta chain was captured by sequencing in a study of blood T cell repertoires in COVID-19. Study information: From the United States, Italy and Spain came samples of acute and convalescent COVID-19. Nucleic acid was either cDNA or gDNA, and it came from T cells, B-cell-depleted T cells, or PBMCs.

Using immunoSEQ multiplex PCR, the repertoire was profiled, and TCRdb retains in-frame clones only, with some absent. The data hold some 270,000 clones, with 70% to 90% observed a single time. Cohort assignment relied on participant-reported clinical history. Sequences were obtained from PBMCs or T cells enriched from blood (not recorded which). The sequence was collected from a woman aged 45-59 years who had been exposed to COVID-19.

The CDR3 is CASSLGQGGTEAFF. CDR3 nucleotides: TGTGCCAGCAGCCTGGGACAGGGCGGCACTGAAGCTTTCTTT. This chain links TRBV13 with TRBJ1-1; the match to TRBD1 covers 9 bases. The germline V gene has CDR1 PRHDT and CDR2 FYEKMQ (reference sequence). V trimming: 5 bases; J trimming: 4 bases; junction bases outside the gene matches: 5. CDR3 length: 14 amino acids.